Each of the 3 T cell receptor beta chains below was sequenced from the same sample in a study of neurological immune-mediated disorders. A single record per CDR3 protein comes from TCRdb applying MiXCR to the 5' RACE reads. The sample comprises 66,000 or so distinct CDR3 sequences, under 3.5% of which are singletons, and about 4% rests with the top ten. Material for sequencing was PBMCs. The source is a man aged 40-49 years with multiple sclerosis.

V usage is TRBV5-1 and J usage is TRBJ1-2; 11 nucleotides agree with TRBD1. The CDR3 is 18 residues long. J lost 0 bases, V lost 0 bases, and 7 bases had no gene match. CDR1 is SGHRS, CDR2 YFSETQ, per germline. The DNA of the CDR3 is TGCGCCAGCAGCTTGGCCGGGACAGGGGGATCAGCTAACTATGGCTACACCTTC. Residues: CASSLAGTGGSANYGYTF.

This clonotype was recorded at least ten times. This chain uses TRBV7-6 with TRBJ2-7; 7 nucleotides match TRBD1. The CDR3 extends over 13 amino acids. Looked up from germline, CDR1 is SGHVS and CDR2 is FNYEAQ. V dropped 1 base and J dropped 6; count of bases not matched to a gene: 3. The CDR3 reads CASSLENRGEQYF. The CDR3 DNA reads TGTGCCAGCAGCTTAGAGAACAGGGGCGAGCAGTACTTC.

This clonotype has ten or more counts. This chain links TRBV2 with TRBJ1-4; the D is unclear. V lost 6 bases and J 0 bases, leaving 5 bases between the germline ends. The CDR3 loop spans 13 amino acids. Per germline, CDR1 SNHLY and CDR2 FYNNEI. CDR3 loop: CASRGATNEKLFF. CDR3 in DNA: TGTGCCAGCAGGGGTGCAACTAATGAAAAACTGTTTTTT.